This paragraph reports one TCR beta chain. This sample was taken from a study of blood T cell repertoires in COVID-19. Turning to the study itself: Researchers got acute and convalescent COVID-19 samples from the United States, Italy and Spain.

The protocol was immunoSEQ multiplex PCR, while the TCRdb copy is restricted to in-frame clones and leaves out a portion. This table holds 80,000 or so clones, around 85% found once. While infection was still active, Seattle patients were enrolled and then followed longitudinally. Sequenced: peripheral blood. This TCR derives from a man in his fifties or sixties with COVID-19, enrolled during active disease.

The CDR3 DNA reads TGTGCCAGCAGCTCGGCGGGAGTGTACAATGAGCAGTTCTTC. It translates to CASSSAGVYNEQFF. V and J are TRBV7-3 and TRBJ2-1; TRBD2 aligns across 7 bases. The germline V gene has CDR1 SGHTA and CDR2 FQGTGA. The junction had 4 bases not matched to a gene; V was cut back by 4 bases and J by 4 bases. CDR3 length: 14 residues.